This entry features one T cell receptor (beta chain) sequence. The antigen is not known. TCRdb processed the 5' RACE reads anew with MiXCR; each CDR3 protein has one entry. In the table there are approximately 300,000 distinct CDR3 sequences, approximately 15% of which are singletons. These data belong to a study of T-cell memory formation after mild COVID-19. The study's findings and limits: Some clones that responded turned up in pre-infection memory, which suggests that cross-reactive memory joined in.

The CDR3 is made up of 13 amino acids. V lost 1 base and J 2 bases, leaving 8 bases between the germline ends. Germline CDR1 and CDR2: DFQATT and SNEGSKA (reference sequence). The material sequenced was PBMCs or a T cell subset sorted from them (not recorded which). The TCR comes from a man between 18 and 29 years old who had mild COVID-19 (a few samples of this study predate the infection). Cell type and time point are not known. The genes are TRBV20-1 and TRBJ1-2; D is unclear. CDR3 sequence (DNA): TGCAGTGCTAGAGTGGGGATCAACTATGGCTACACCTTC. Its protein product is CSARVGINYGYTF.